This entry describes one T cell receptor beta chain. Antigen: not known. CDR3 length equals 13 residues. Germline assignment: CDR1 DFQATT and CDR2 SNEGSKA (reference sequence). The sample comes from a study of T cells expressing NK-cell markers. Turning to the study itself: It was sorted CD3+CD56+NKG2C+, CD3+CD56+NKG2C- and CD3+CD56-NKG2C+ T cells that supplied the TCR beta repertoires. Of eight sequenced donors, seven were HCMV-seropositive and one HCMV-seronegative.

TCRdb re-called the 5' RACE reads and shows each CDR3 protein once, DNA omitted. The sample totals 250,000 to 300,000 distinct CDR3 sequences. General study points: Each of six donors carried dominant NKG2C+ clonotypes accounting for about 1.0-8% of CD8+ T cells. Several donors likewise had their CD3+CD56-NKG2C+ fraction led by these clonotypes.

This chain links TRBV20-1 with TRBJ2-1; TCRdb indicates TRBD2, and absent DNA this call remains unverified. This TCR was sampled from a man between 18 and 35 years old in good health. The sample taken for sequencing was blood T cells: a sorted CD56 or NKG2C T cell subset, CD4+ or CD8+ T cells, or bulk PBMC T cells (not recorded which). The CDR3 spells CSPREGGPNEQFF.